This T cell receptor beta chain was sequenced in a study of control samples from healthy donors and cancer patients. Sequenced by immunoSEQ multiplex PCR; TCRdb stores in-frame clones only, minus some. The repertoire has some 64,000 clones, 87% of them found once; the top ten carry approximately 2.3%. Deletions cut 5 bases from V and 5 bases from J, with 10 bases between. CDR1 is SEHNR and CDR2 is FQNEAQ in the germline V gene (reference sequence). The CDR3 length is 12 residues. The receptor comes from a woman in her forties or fifties with head and neck cancer. The chain employs TRBV7-9 and TRBJ2-7, with a tentative D call TRBD2 (5 bases). The sequenced sample consisted of PBMCs. CDR3 DNA sequence: TGTGCCAGCAGCCCCACTAGTGACGAGCAGTACTTC. It encodes CASSPTSDEQYF.